These T cell receptor beta chains were read from a single sample in a study of CD8+CD57+ T cells in acquired aplastic anemia. TCRdb used MiXCR to reprocess the reads, holding one entry per CDR3 protein. The sample comprises 150,000 to 170,000 distinct CDR3 sequences, around half of which are singletons, and approximately 12% rests with the top ten. Material for sequencing was sorted CD4+, CD8+, or CD8+CD57+ T cells (not recorded which) from PBMCs. Receptor source: a human donor with aplastic anemia. Each CDR3 is given with its conserved first and last residue. The size field is filled for only some rows; it gives once, few, many or a size class.

cdr3_aa	v_call	j_call	clone_size
CASSGTGTVNNEQFF	TRBV2	TRBJ2-1	-
CASITTAGTRNEQFF	TRBV6-1	TRBJ2-1	-
CASSQAEGTGNTIYF	TRBV4-2	TRBJ1-3	many
CATSDTGGSGNTIYF	TRBV24-1	TRBJ1-3	-
CSVTRGDTFYEQYF	TRBV20-1	TRBJ2-7	many
CASTLATGGGELFF	TRBV7-8	TRBJ2-2	many
CASSQDWSGGTDTQYF	TRBV4-3	TRBJ2-3	many
CASNALAGRHDPEQFF	TRBV7-8	TRBJ2-1	-
CSVVNGTGEAYEQYF	TRBV29-1	TRBJ2-7	many
CASSYRQSEAFF	TRBV7-9	TRBJ1-1	many
CAISEPGQGDGYTF	TRBV10-3	TRBJ1-2	many